Each of the 27 T cell receptor beta chains below was sequenced from the same sample in a study of tissue T cells after allogeneic stem cell transplantation. Sequencing used immunoSEQ multiplex PCR; TCRdb keeps in-frame clones, though not all of them. The sample lists about 9,000 clones; around 33% were seen once. The time point denotes: mouse harvest day 14 after allogeneic transplant. Each mouse received 10^7 T-cell-depleted marrow cells plus 10^6 splenic CD5+ T cells by tail vein. Sequenced input: skin. These receptors all stem from a female BALB/c mouse given C57BL/6 T cells with graft-versus-host disease after an allogeneic hematopoietic cell transplant.

This clone is a singleton in its sample. Gene names and germline match the mouse. The read stops 1 residue short of the end of the CDR3; the missing end is completed from the germline J gene. The chain uses TRBV15 and TRBJ1-3; possibly TRBD1 for D (6 bases). With 6 bases removed from V and 0 bases from J, the gap between germline ends came to 12 bases. Germline assignment: CDR1 SGHND and CDR2 FRSKSL. The CDR3 has 15 residues. This chain's CDR3 is CASSRQANSGNTLYF. The DNA read from the CDR3 is TGTGCCAGCAGCAGACAGGCAAATTCTGGAAATACGCTCTAT.

In regard to this clone: Gene names follow the mouse nomenclature. Coverage ceases 1 residue before the CDR3 finishes, and the germline J gene fills in the end. The chain is built from TRBV26 and TRBJ2-5; a possible D gene is TRBD2 (7 bases). Trimming cost V 1 base and J 4 bases, with 9 bases left between them. This CDR3 is 14 amino acids long. The germline V gene encodes CDR1 KGHPV and CDR2 FQNQEV (reference sequence). The CDR3 here is CASSLLGGEDTQYF. CDR3 DNA, as far as it was read: TGTGCCAGCAGTCTGTTAGGGGGGGAAGACACCCAGTAC. Full variable domain (outside the CDR3, taken from reference TRBV26 and TRBJ2-5): NSKVIQTPRYLVKGQGQKAKMRCIPEKGHPVVFWYQQNKNNEFKFLINFQNQEVLQQIDMTEKRFSAECPSNSPCSLEIQSSEAGDSALYLCASSLLGGEDTQYFGPGTRLLVL.

This clone is labeled medium-sized. Mouse germline and gene names are used. Read sequence stops 1 residue before the CDR3 end, and the germline J gene provides the missing end. The rearrangement joins TRBV29 to TRBJ2-1, with D unresolved. The germline V and J ends were trimmed by 3 bases and 1 base, with 4 bases remaining between them. The CDR3 runs 13 residues. Germline values: CDR1 MSHET, CDR2 SYDVDS. The DNA read from the CDR3 is TGTGCTAGCAGTTTCCAGAACTATGCTGAGCAGTTC. Translation gives CASSFQNYAEQF. The complete CDR3 reads CASSFQNYAEQFF.

This clone counts as medium-sized. Gene names follow the mouse nomenclature. The read is 1 residue too short to cover the CDR3 end, so that end is filled in from the germline J gene. The V call is TRBV26, the J call TRBJ1-5; 7 bases agree with TRBD1. The CDR3 length is 13 residues. The V gene end was trimmed by 4 bases and the J gene end by 6 bases; junction bases not matched to a gene: 3. From germline, CDR1 is KGHPV and CDR2 FQNQEV (reference sequence). The CDR3 DNA, read in part, is TGTGCCAGCAGTCCCCGGGACAGCCAGGCTCCGCTT. It codes for CASSPRDSQAPL. The entire CDR3 reads CASSPRDSQAPLF.

For this clone: The gene names given are mouse names. The sequence runs out 1 residue before the end of the CDR3; the remainder is reconstructed from the germline J gene. The gene calls are TRBV14 and TRBJ2-3; D possibly uses TRBD1 or TRBD2 (5 bases each). Between the trimmed V and J ends, which lost 0 bases and 4 bases, there was a span of 9 bases. The CDR3 has 14 residues. Germline assignment: CDR1 SGHDT and CDR2 FRDEAV. The DNA read from the CDR3 is TGTGCCAGCAGTTTCTGGGGGAGGACAGAAACGCTGTAT. Translation: CASSFWGRTETLY. The full CDR3 protein is CASSFWGRTETLYF.

As for this clone: Genes and germline are mouse. The read halts 1 residue ahead of the CDR3 end, with the missing end drawn from the germline J gene. The J gene is TRBJ2-2, the V gene TRBV3, with D possibly TRBD2 on 5 matching bases. CDR3 length equals 14 residues. Germline values: CDR1 SNHLY, CDR2 FYNGKV (reference sequence). V lost 3 bases, J lost 2 bases, and 7 bases lay in between. The CDR3 reads CASSFWGNTGQLYF. CDR3 bases read: TGTGCCAGCAGCTTTTGGGGTAACACCGGGCAGCTCTAC. The full variable domain, completed using reference TRBV3 and TRBJ2-2, is GPKVLQIPSHQIIDMGQMVTLNCDPVSNHLYFYWYKQILGQQMEFLVNFYNGKVMEKSKLFKDQFSVERPDGSYFTLKIQPTALEDSAVYFCASSFWGNTGQLYFGEGSKLTVL.

This clone was counted a few times. Gene names denote mouse genes. The read terminates 1 residue before the CDR3 end, so the remaining end is supplied by the germline J gene. The chain combines TRBV23 with TRBJ2-3; the listed D gene, TRBD2, was not tested against the DNA. The germline CDR1 and CDR2 sequences are KGHTA and FQNQQP. The CDR3 is 14 residues long. CDR3 bases read: TGCTCCAGCAGTCAGACTGGGGGTGCAGAAACGCTGTAT. Translating it yields CSSSQTGGAETLY. The full CDR3 reads CSSSQTGGAETLYF.

This clone was detected only a few times. Gene names are the mouse ones. The read falls 1 residue short of the CDR3 end, and the missing part is taken from the germline J gene. The chain links TRBV13-2 to TRBJ1-5; the D gene is possibly TRBD1 (5 bases). Germline lookup yields CDR1 NNHNN and CDR2 SYGAGS (reference sequence). Deletions cut 1 base from V and 0 bases from J, with 11 bases between. This CDR3 spans 16 amino acids. The CDR3 spells CASGDPRENNNQAPLF. The CDR3 DNA, read in part, is TGTGCCAGCGGTGATCCCAGGGAAAATAACAACCAGGCTCCGCTT.

This clone was recorded a few times. The genes are named according to mouse. Coverage ceases 1 residue before the CDR3 finishes, and the germline J gene fills in the end. This chain links TRBV1 with TRBJ2-5; 12 nucleotides line up with TRBD1. Per germline, CDR1 NSQYPW and CDR2 LRSPGD (reference sequence). The CDR3 totals 15 residues. V trimming: 5 bases; J trimming: 6 bases; junction bases outside the gene matches: 6. The CDR3 DNA, read in part, is TGCACCTGCAGTTTCCCGGGACAGGGGGCTGACACCCAGTAC. As protein: CTCSFPGQGADTQY. The entire CDR3 is CTCSFPGQGADTQYF.

By sample share, this clone is medium-sized. These gene names are mouse names. The read halts 1 residue ahead of the CDR3 end, with the missing end drawn from the germline J gene. The chain is built from TRBV26 and TRBJ2-7; TRBD2 aligns across 14 bases. V lost 6 bases to trimming and J lost 7 bases; unmatched junction nucleotides: 2. There are 13 residues in the CDR3. The germline CDR1 and CDR2 sequences are KGHPV and FQNQEV (reference sequence). The CDR3 here is CASRWDWGGEQYF. The sequenced part of the CDR3 DNA is TGTGCCAGCAGATGGGACTGGGGGGGCGAACAGTAC.

In regard to this clone: The gene symbols are mouse symbols. Coverage ceases 1 residue before the CDR3 finishes, and the germline J gene fills in the end. The chain uses TRBV16 and TRBJ2-7; no definite D call. Trimming removed 0 bases at V and 5 bases at J, with 5 bases between. In germline, CDR1 is SGHSA, CDR2 FRNQAP. This CDR3 region has 12 residues. CDR3 protein: CASSLDPHEQYF. CDR3 bases read: TGTGCAAGCAGCTTAGATCCCCATGAACAGTAC. The full variable domain, its missing parts supplied by reference TRBV16 and TRBJ2-7, is NAGVIQTPRHKVTGKGQEATLWCEPISGHSAVFWYRQTIVQGLEFLTYFRNQAPIDDSGMPKERFSAQMPNQSHSTLKIQSTQPQDSAVYLCASSLDPHEQYFGPGTRLTVL.

In its sample, this clone ranks as medium-sized. These gene names are mouse names. The read halts 1 residue ahead of the CDR3 end, with the missing end drawn from the germline J gene. This chain connects TRBV1 to TRBJ2-7, with 9 bases matching TRBD2. Unmatched junction bases numbered 2, after V lost 1 base and J lost 4 bases. This CDR3 has 14 amino acids. The germline CDR1 and CDR2 sequences are NSQYPW and LRSPGD (reference sequence). The CDR3 protein is CTCSAGLGEYEQYF. Incomplete CDR3 DNA: TGCACCTGCAGTGCAGGACTGGGGGAGTATGAACAGTAC. Together with reference TRBV1 and TRBJ2-7, the CDR3 gives the full variable domain: VTLLEQNPRWRLVPRGQAVNLRCILKNSQYPWMSWYQQDLQKQLQWLFTLRSPGDKEVKSLPGADYLATRVTDTELRLQVANMSQGRTLYCTCSAGLGEYEQYFGPGTRLTVL.

This clone ranks as medium-sized. Mouse gene names apply. With the read ending 1 residue before the CDR3 end, the germline J gene is used to fill in that end. This chain links TRBV31 with TRBJ2-7; the D call may be TRBD1 or TRBD2 (5 bases each). CDR1 and CDR2 (germline): GKSSPN, SITVG. V gave up 0 bases and J gave up 7 bases, with 16 bases separating them. The CDR3 is 14 amino acids. CDR3 region: CAWSLESGGWEQYF. The CDR3 bases that were read are TGTGCCTGGAGTCTAGAGTCCGGGGGATGGGAACAGTAC.

With regard to this clone: Mouse names are used for the genes. Sequencing ends 1 residue short of the CDR3 end; the germline J gene provides the rest. The V call is TRBV3, the J call TRBJ2-1; 7 bases match TRBD2. Germline V gene data show CDR1 as SNHLY and CDR2 as FYNGKV (reference sequence). The V gene end was trimmed by 4 bases and the J gene end by 0 bases; junction bases not matched to a gene: 0. The CDR3 has 14 amino acids. The covered CDR3 bases are TGTGCCAGCAGCTACTGGGGTAACTATGCTGAGCAGTTC. Its protein product is CASSYWGNYAEQF. The whole CDR3 reads CASSYWGNYAEQFF.

By proportion, this clone is medium-sized. Gene labels here are mouse ones. The read terminates 1 residue before the CDR3 end, so the remaining end is supplied by the germline J gene. V is TRBV26 and J is TRBJ1-1; tentative D call: TRBD1 (5 bases). The CDR3 totals 13 residues. The V gene's germline CDR1 is KGHPV and CDR2 FQNQEV (reference sequence). V shed 2 bases and J shed 3 bases, with 7 bases lying between them. CDR3 bases read: TGTGCCAGCAGTCTGAGGGGACACACAGAAGTCTTC. Translated: CASSLRGHTEVF. The entire CDR3 is CASSLRGHTEVFF.

By sample share, this clone is medium-sized. Gene names are mouse gene names. The read terminates 1 residue ahead of where the CDR3 ends, so the germline J gene completes it. The chain employs TRBV1 and TRBJ2-1; 7 bases agree with TRBD1. V shed 2 bases and J 5 bases; nucleotides not matched to a gene: 3. The V gene's germline CDR1 is NSQYPW and CDR2 LRSPGD (reference sequence). The CDR3 length is 14 residues. This CDR3 is CTCSARDRNAEQFF. The DNA read from the CDR3 is TGCACCTGCAGTGCACGGGACAGAAATGCTGAGCAGTTC.

This clone was detected only a few times. The gene symbols are mouse symbols. The DNA ends 1 residue before the CDR3 does, and the rest of the CDR3 is filled in from the germline J gene. The rearrangement uses TRBV12-1 and TRBJ1-1; D might be TRBD1 (6 bases). Trimming pared 3 bases from V and 1 base from J, leaving 11 bases between. Germline loops: CDR1 SGHSN, CDR2 HYEKVE. This CDR3 has 14 amino acids. Incomplete CDR3 DNA: TGTGCCAGCTCTTCCAGGGGAGGGAACACAGAAGTCTTC. This encodes CASSSRGGNTEVF. The CDR3 reads in full as CASSSRGGNTEVFF.

As for this clone: The genes and germline here are from mouse. The CDR3 end falls 1 residue outside the read, so it is completed with the germline J gene. The chain links TRBV13-3 to TRBJ1-4, with TRBD1 as a possible D gene (6 bases). The CDR3 loop spans 13 amino acids. Per germline, CDR1 NNHDY and CDR2 SYVADS. Trimming removed 5 bases at V and 7 bases at J, with 12 bases between. The CDR3 reads CASSADRTERLFF. The sequenced part of the CDR3 DNA is TGTGCCAGCAGCGCTGACAGGACCGAAAGATTATTT.

Comments on this clone: Mouse gene names and germline throughout. The read ends 1 residue shy of where the CDR3 ends; the end is completed using the germline J gene. The chain uses TRBV26 and TRBJ2-5; D might be TRBD1 or TRBD2, each matching 5 bases. Germline CDR1 KGHPV, CDR2 FQNQEV (reference sequence). Trimming took off 4 bases at V and 3 bases at J, with 8 bases between the two ends. The CDR3 length is 13 residues. This CDR3 is CASSQGAQDTQYF. The DNA read from the CDR3 is TGTGCCAGCAGTCAAGGGGCGCAAGACACCCAGTAC.

This clone occurred a few times. The gene names given are mouse names. The read terminates 1 residue before the CDR3 end, so the remaining end is supplied by the germline J gene. The V and J genes are TRBV16 and TRBJ2-4, with D uncertain. The CDR3 sequence is 13 residues long. V was cut by 5 bases and J by 2 bases, with 8 bases left in between. Germline CDR1 reads SGHSA; CDR2 reads FRNQAP. The DNA read from the CDR3 is TGTGCAAGCAGCCTCATGAATCAAAACACCTTGTAC. Protein sequence: CASSLMNQNTLY. The CDR3 in full is CASSLMNQNTLYF.

Concerning this clone itself: The gene symbols are mouse symbols. The read terminates 1 residue before the CDR3 end, so the remaining end is supplied by the germline J gene. The rearrangement uses TRBV26 and TRBJ2-7; D may match TRBD1 or TRBD2 (5 bases each). CDR3 length: 12 residues. The germline V gene has CDR1 KGHPV and CDR2 FQNQEV (reference sequence). V was clipped by 4 bases and J by 4 bases, with 8 bases between them. CDR3 bases read: TGTGCCAGCAGTCCCGGGGGTTATGAACAGTAC. Translating it yields CASSPGGYEQY. The full CDR3 protein reads CASSPGGYEQYF.

This clone was found a few times. The germline and genes are mouse ones. The sequenced fragment ends 1 residue before the CDR3 boundary, so the rest is inferred from the germline J gene. This chain connects TRBV3 to TRBJ2-1; D not certain. CDR1 SNHLY and CDR2 FYNGKV come from the germline V gene (reference sequence). Trimming left V 1 base short and J 0 bases short, with 4 bases between. The CDR3 has 14 residues. The CDR3 bases that were read are TGTGCCAGCAGCTTAGGGGGTAACTATGCTGAGCAGTTC. The encoded protein is CASSLGGNYAEQF. The full CDR3 reads CASSLGGNYAEQFF.

About this clone: Gene names and germline refer to mouse. From the germline J gene comes the end of the CDR3, since the read stops 1 residue before it. The identical CDR3 is also encoded by other nucleotide sequences in the sample. The chain has TRBV23 and TRBJ2-2; the DNA was not used to check the table's D call, TRBD1. The CDR3 is 15 amino acids. The germline CDR1 and CDR2 sequences are KGHTA and FQNQQP. CDR3: CSSSPQGANTGQLYF. The CDR3 DNA, read in part, is TGCTCCAGCAGTCCACAGGGGGCAAACACCGGGCAGCTCTAC.

A note on this clone: Mouse names are used for the genes. Read data end 1 residue before the CDR3 end; the end is taken from the germline J gene. V is TRBV26 and J is TRBJ2-3; D remains ambiguous. The germline V and J ends were trimmed by 4 bases and 0 bases, with 11 bases remaining between them. From germline, CDR1 is KGHPV and CDR2 FQNQEV (reference sequence). The CDR3 is 15 amino acids. CDR3 residues: CASSPQTTSAETLYF. The covered CDR3 bases are TGTGCCAGCAGTCCTCAGACAACTAGTGCAGAAACGCTGTAT.

This clone showed up just a few times. The genes are named according to mouse. With the read ending 1 residue before the CDR3 end, the germline J gene is used to fill in that end. The rearrangement joins TRBV26 to TRBJ1-4; TRBD1 might be the D (6 bases). V lost 2 bases, J lost 3 bases, and 10 bases lay in between. In germline, CDR1 is KGHPV, CDR2 FQNQEV (reference sequence). This CDR3 is 15 amino acids long. CDR3 DNA, as far as it was read: TGTGCCAGCAGTCTGATCGGGACAACCAACGAAAGATTATTT. Its translation: CASSLIGTTNERLF. The CDR3 in its entirety is CASSLIGTTNERLFF.

Comment on this clone: The gene symbols are mouse symbols. The CDR3 bases that were read are TGCTCCAGCAGTCAATCAGCCAGGGGTAGGGACACCCAGTAC. As protein: CSSSQSARGRDTQY. The CDR3 as a whole reads CSSSQSARGRDTQYF. This chain links TRBV23 with TRBJ2-5; the table's D call, TRBD1, has no DNA check behind it. The sequence runs out 1 residue before the end of the CDR3; the remainder is reconstructed from the germline J gene. Germline loops: CDR1 KGHTA, CDR2 FQNQQP. The CDR3 has 15 amino acids.

This clone was observed a few times. The genes and germline here are from mouse. The read stops 1 residue short of the end of the CDR3; the missing end is completed from the germline J gene. This sample includes further DNA sequences coding for the same CDR3. The rearrangement links TRBV26 to TRBJ1-4; D is unclear. CDR3 length: 14 amino acids. V lost 2 bases and J 0 bases, leaving 4 bases between the germline ends. Germline V CDR1 and CDR2: KGHPV, FQNQEV (reference sequence). The CDR3 is CASSLGVSNERLFF. The DNA read from the CDR3 is TGTGCCAGCAGTCTGGGGGTTTCCAACGAAAGATTATTT.